This T cell receptor beta chain is from a study of cytomegalovirus exposure and HLA in healthy donors. Study context: Inside one of the first data releases sat about 85 million unique TCRs taken from HLA-typed donors. Clustering assigned about four fifths of the approximately 400 genotyped donors to the Caucasian-associated ancestry cluster.

Notes on this clone: Its antigen is currently unknown.

A multiplex PCR was run with 60 Vbeta primers and 13 Jbeta primers. Produced via immunoSEQ multiplex PCR; TCRdb's table is partial and in-frame only. Of 100,000 to 150,000 clones in the sample, about 73% are singletons; the top ten hold approximately 8.2%. Study-level points and caveats: Reportedly, HLA-A and HLA-B alleles of most subjects were accurately predicted from TCR beta.

The germline V gene has CDR1 SGHTA and CDR2 FQGNSA. Trimming took off 6 bases at V and 7 bases at J, with 13 bases between the two ends. This CDR3 region has 13 residues. Sequencing was carried out using PBMCs. The chain links TRBV7-2 to TRBJ2-1; possible D gene TRBD1, 5 bases. This receptor was identified in a woman aged 40 to 50 in good health and CMV-seropositive. The CDR3 reads CASSPGRGNEQFF. In nucleotides, the CDR3 is TGTGCCAGCAGTCCCGGAAGGGGTAATGAGCAGTTCTTC. Full variable domain (rest looked up from reference TRBV7-2 and TRBJ2-1): GAGVSQSPSNKVTEKGKDVELRCDPISGHTALYWYRQSLGQGLEFLIYFQGNSAPDKSGLPSDRFSAERTGGSVSTLTIQRTQQEDSAVYLCASSPGRGNEQFFGPGTRLTVL.